The 17 T cell receptor beta chains reported below all come from one sample, sequenced in a study of shared clonotypes between healthy human individuals. Measured with immunoSEQ multiplex PCR; TCRdb has only the in-frame clones, and not every one. The data show roughly 500,000 clones, almost 97% seen once. The sample taken for sequencing was naive CD4+ T cells sorted from blood. Subset denoted: CD45RA+ positively selected. These receptors all stem from a young woman in good health.

The rearrangement links TRBV19 to TRBJ1-1, with TRBD1 as a possible D gene (5 bases). Trimming removed 0 bases at V and 2 bases at J, with 13 bases between. CDR3 length: 16 residues. The germline V gene has CDR1 LNHDA and CDR2 SQIVND (reference sequence). Here the CDR3 DNA reads TGTGCCAGTAGTATAGATCTCGGGACCGTCAACACTGAAGCTTTCTTT. Translating gives CASSIDLGTVNTEAFF. Based on the CDR3 plus reference TRBV19 and TRBJ1-1, the full variable domain is DGGITQSPKYLFRKEGQNVTLSCEQNLNHDAMYWYRQDPGQGLRLIYYSQIVNDFQKGDIAEGYSVSREKKESFPLTVTSAQKNPTAFYLCASSIDLGTVNTEAFFGQGTRLTVV.

The chain is built from TRBV7-9 and TRBJ2-7; 9 bases are a match to TRBD1. Unmatched junction bases numbered 5, after V lost 5 bases and J lost 0 bases. The CDR3 has 15 amino acids. From germline, CDR1 is SEHNR and CDR2 FQNEAQ (reference sequence). CDR3 loop: CASSPGQGISYEQYF. The CDR3 DNA reads TGTGCCAGCAGCCCGGGACAGGGCATCTCCTACGAGCAGTACTTC.

The chain is built from TRBV5-6 and TRBJ2-2; D possibly corresponds to TRBD1 (6 bases). The CDR3 loop spans 14 amino acids. The ends were cut back, 4 bases at V and 4 bases at J, with 11 bases in the middle. The germline gives CDR1 SGHDT, CDR2 YYEEEE. The CDR3 bases are TGTGCCAGCAGCGCACAGGGTGTCACCGGGGAGCTGTTTTTT. This encodes CASSAQGVTGELFF.

The J gene is TRBJ2-1, the V gene TRBV27; 12 nucleotides match TRBD2. The CDR3 has 16 residues. The ends lost 6 bases at V and 9 bases at J; junction bases unmatched: 12. Germline lookup yields CDR1 MNHEY and CDR2 SMNVEV (reference sequence). DNA of the CDR3: TGTGCCAGCAGGCCGACTAGCGGGAGCTCTACAGTTGAGCAGTTCTTC. Translating gives CASRPTSGSSTVEQFF.

This rearrangement joins TRBV4-2 to TRBJ2-7, with D tentatively TRBD1 (6 bases). The CDR3 spans 14 residues. The germline V gene encodes CDR1 LGHNA and CDR2 YNFKEQ. Trimming removed 6 bases from V and 2 bases from J, with 14 bases in between. In DNA, the CDR3 is TGTGCCAGCAGTCAATACGACAGGCCCTACGAGCAGTACTTC. It translates to CASSQYDRPYEQYF.

The chain employs TRBV7-2 and TRBJ1-2; no definite D call. V lost 4 bases to trimming and J lost 7 bases, with 10 bases between them. The V gene's germline CDR1 is SGHTA and CDR2 FQGNSA. This CDR3 spans 12 amino acids. The CDR3 DNA is TGTGCCAGCAGCTCCCAACTTGGTGGCTACACCTTC. Its protein product is CASSSQLGGYTF.

J is TRBJ2-7 and V is TRBV7-9; possibly TRBD2 for D (6 bases). V lost 0 bases to trimming and J lost 5 bases, with 11 bases between them. The CDR3 runs 14 residues. Germline V gives CDR1 SEHNR, CDR2 FQNEAQ (reference sequence). CDR3 protein: CASSLAGGLNEQYF. CDR3 nucleotide sequence: TGTGCCAGCAGCTTAGCCGGGGGTTTGAACGAGCAGTACTTC.

J is TRBJ2-7 and V is TRBV18, with D perhaps TRBD1 (6 bases). Trimming took 3 bases from V and 3 from J, leaving 12 bases between them. Germline values: CDR1 KGHSH, CDR2 LQKENI. The length of the CDR3 is 14 residues. The CDR3 DNA sequence: TGTGCCAGCTCACCGTCTAGGACAGTCTACGAGCAGTACTTC. Its translation is CASSPSRTVYEQYF. Filled out from reference TRBV18 and TRBJ2-7, the complete variable domain reads NAGVMQNPRHLVRRRGQEARLRCSPMKGHSHVYWYRQLPEEGLKFMVYLQKENIIDESGMPKERFSAEFPKEGPSILRIQQVVRGDSAAYFCASSPSRTVYEQYFGPGTRLTVT.

This chain connects TRBV27 to TRBJ2-3, with D unclear. Germline loops: CDR1 MNHEY, CDR2 SMNVEV (reference sequence). The CDR3 totals 13 residues. Trimming shortened V by 4 bases and J by 1 base, and 6 bases separated the two germline ends. This CDR3 reads CASSSHRTDTQYF. CDR3 bases: TGTGCCAGCAGTTCTCATCGCACAGATACGCAGTATTTT.

The chain recombines TRBV18 with TRBJ2-1, with 7 bases fitting TRBD2. The germline V gene encodes CDR1 KGHSH and CDR2 LQKENI. Trimming took 3 bases from V and 0 from J; bases not matched to a gene: 2. The CDR3 loop spans 15 amino acids. CDR3 in amino acids: CASSPTSLSYNEQFF. CDR3 sequence (DNA): TGTGCCAGCTCACCGACTAGCCTCTCCTACAATGAGCAGTTCTTC.

This clone has a single count. The chain recombines TRBV29-1 with TRBJ2-1, with 8 bases fitting TRBD2. Per the germline V gene, CDR1 is SQVTM and CDR2 is ANQGSEA. The CDR3 totals 14 residues. J was trimmed by 2 bases and V by 5 bases; bases with no gene match: 5. The CDR3 DNA follows: TGCAGCGTTAGATCGCGGGAGGCCTACAATGAGCAGTTCTTC. Translated: CSVRSREAYNEQFF.

The chain has TRBV28 and TRBJ2-7, with a weak D call TRBD2 (7 bases). Germline assignment: CDR1 MDHEN and CDR2 SYDVKM. The CDR3 totals 18 residues. Between the trimmed V and J ends, which lost 7 bases and 4 bases, there was a span of 29 bases. The CDR3 DNA follows: TGTGCCAGCACCGAGCCCGGGCCTCGGGGAGGGGGGTTTTACGAGCAGTACTTC. This gives the protein CASTEPGPRGGGFYEQYF.

This sequence joins TRBV7-9 and TRBJ1-1; TRBD1 aligns across 8 bases. Germline lookup yields CDR1 SEHNR and CDR2 FQNEAQ (reference sequence). The CDR3 spans 15 residues. Trimming at V came to 4 bases and at J to 2 bases, leaving 6 bases not matched to a gene. This CDR3 is CASSSVTGDNTEAFF. The DNA for the CDR3 is TGTGCCAGCAGCTCAGTGACAGGGGACAACACTGAAGCTTTCTTT.

This clone came up once. CDR3 residues: CASSLGQHNQPQHF. For the CDR3, the DNA is TGTGCCAGCAGCTTAGGCCAGCACAATCAGCCCCAGCATTTT. This chain links TRBV5-6 with TRBJ1-5; the D is unclear. Trimming took off 2 bases at V and 3 bases at J, with 9 bases between the two ends. Germline CDR1 SGHDT, CDR2 YYEEEE. This CDR3 contains 14 residues.

This clone was seen once. This chain links TRBV6-1 with TRBJ2-1; TRBD2 might be the D (5 bases). The CDR3 length is 13 residues. Germline V gives CDR1 MNHNS, CDR2 SASEGT. The ends were cut back, 6 bases at V and 5 bases at J, with 11 bases in the middle. Here the CDR3 reads CASSLRRNNEQFF. Written as DNA, the CDR3 is TGTGCCAGCAGCCTGCGGAGGAACAATGAGCAGTTCTTC.

V and J are TRBV18 and TRBJ2-3; D is perhaps TRBD2 (6 bases). From germline, CDR1 is KGHSH and CDR2 LQKENI. The V end lost 4 bases, the J end lost 0 bases, and 14 bases lay between the germline ends. The CDR3 loop spans 16 amino acids. CDR3 nucleotides: TGTGCCAGCTCACGAGGGACTCCCCAAAGCACAGATACGCAGTATTTT. It specifies CASSRGTPQSTDTQYF.

The chain is built from TRBV19 and TRBJ2-3; 8 bases match TRBD2. CDR3 length equals 16 residues. Germline CDR1 is LNHDA and CDR2 is SQIVND (reference sequence). After removal of 1 base from V and 5 bases from J, the junction contained 8 bases not matched to a gene. CDR3 amino acids: CASSIGPAGVGDTQYF. The CDR3 DNA reads TGTGCCAGTAGTATAGGTCCAGCGGGAGTTGGAGATACGCAGTATTTT. The full variable domain, in which reference TRBV19 and TRBJ2-3 provide the parts outside the CDR3, is DGGITQSPKYLFRKEGQNVTLSCEQNLNHDAMYWYRQDPGQGLRLIYYSQIVNDFQKGDIAEGYSVSREKKESFPLTVTSAQKNPTAFYLCASSIGPAGVGDTQYFGPGTRLTVL.